The text below deals with one T cell receptor (beta chain). There are 13 residues in the CDR3. V lost 7 bases and J 3 bases, leaving 13 bases between the germline ends. The germline V gene encodes CDR1 SGHTA and CDR2 FQGNSA. This record comes from a study of blood T cell repertoires in COVID-19. Measured with immunoSEQ multiplex PCR; TCRdb has only the in-frame clones, and not every one. Counted here are 110,000 to 150,000 clones, roughly 83% occurring once; the ten biggest clones make up around 8.4%. Participants were aged about 18 to 100 years, lived in 24 US areas, and enrolled virtually. This clonotype originated in a man aged 50 to 60 who had recovered from COVID-19. The chain employs TRBV7-2 and TRBJ2-7; D may be TRBD1 (5 bases). The sequenced sample consisted of PBMCs or T cells enriched from blood (not recorded which). The CDR3 DNA reads as TGTGCCAGCACCCCCCCAGGGCTCTACGAGCAGTACTTC. Protein product: CASTPPGLYEQYF.